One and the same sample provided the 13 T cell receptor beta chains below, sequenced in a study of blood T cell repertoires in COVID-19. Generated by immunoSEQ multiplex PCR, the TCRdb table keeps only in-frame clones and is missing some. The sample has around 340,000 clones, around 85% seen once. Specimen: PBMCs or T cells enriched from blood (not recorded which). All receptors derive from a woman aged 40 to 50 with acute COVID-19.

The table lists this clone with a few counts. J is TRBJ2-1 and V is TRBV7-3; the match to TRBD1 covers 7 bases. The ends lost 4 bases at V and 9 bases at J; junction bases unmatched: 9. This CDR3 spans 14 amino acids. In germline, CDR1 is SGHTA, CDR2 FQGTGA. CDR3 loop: CASSSSTGNGEQFF. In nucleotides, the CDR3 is TGTGCCAGCAGCTCGTCGACAGGGAATGGTGAGCAGTTCTTC.

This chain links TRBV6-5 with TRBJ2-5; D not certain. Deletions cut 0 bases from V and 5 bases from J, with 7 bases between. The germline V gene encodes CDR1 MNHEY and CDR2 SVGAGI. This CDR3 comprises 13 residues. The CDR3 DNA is TGTGCCAGCAGTTACTCGTCCCGGGAGACCCAGTACTTC. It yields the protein CASSYSSRETQYF.

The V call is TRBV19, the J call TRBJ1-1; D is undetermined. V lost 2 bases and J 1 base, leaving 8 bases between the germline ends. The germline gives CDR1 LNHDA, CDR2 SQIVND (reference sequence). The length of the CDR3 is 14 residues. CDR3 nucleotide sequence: TGTGCCAGTAGTATATCATCGGGGAACACTGAAGCTTTCTTT. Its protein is CASSISSGNTEAFF.

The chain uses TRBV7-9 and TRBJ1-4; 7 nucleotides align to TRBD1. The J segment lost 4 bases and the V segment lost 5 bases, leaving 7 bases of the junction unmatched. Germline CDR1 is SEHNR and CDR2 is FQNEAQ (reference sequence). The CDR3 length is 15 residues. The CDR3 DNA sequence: TGTGCCAGCAGCCCCTGGGACAGTGGTAATGAAAAACTGTTTTTT. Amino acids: CASSPWDSGNEKLFF.

CDR3 loop: CASSLGQGAAGELFF. As DNA, the CDR3 is TGTGCCAGCAGTTTGGGACAGGGGGCGGCCGGGGAGCTGTTTTTT. V usage is TRBV27 and J usage is TRBJ2-2, with 12 positions matching TRBD1. Trimming cost V 3 bases and J 6 bases; bases outside gene matches: 2. The CDR3 is made up of 15 amino acids. Germline V gene lookup returns CDR1 MNHEY and CDR2 SMNVEV (reference sequence).

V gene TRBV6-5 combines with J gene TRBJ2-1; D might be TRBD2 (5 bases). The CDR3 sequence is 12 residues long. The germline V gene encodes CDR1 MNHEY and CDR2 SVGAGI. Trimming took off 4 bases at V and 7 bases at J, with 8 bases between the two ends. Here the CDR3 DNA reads TGTGCCAGCAGTTTTCGGGAAAATGAGCAGTTCTTC. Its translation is CASSFRENEQFF.

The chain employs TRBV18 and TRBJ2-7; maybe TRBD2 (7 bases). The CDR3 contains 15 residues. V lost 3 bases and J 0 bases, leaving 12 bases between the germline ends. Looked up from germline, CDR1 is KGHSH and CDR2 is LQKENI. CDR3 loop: CASSPLGGPSYEQYF. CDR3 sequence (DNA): TGTGCCAGCTCACCCCTCGGGGGGCCCTCCTACGAGCAGTACTTC.

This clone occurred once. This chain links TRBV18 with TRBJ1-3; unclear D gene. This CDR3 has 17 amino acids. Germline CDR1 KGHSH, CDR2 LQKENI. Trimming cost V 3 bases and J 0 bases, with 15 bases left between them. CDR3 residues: CASSPGQARHSGNTIYF. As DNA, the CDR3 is TGTGCCAGCTCACCGGGTCAGGCCAGACACTCTGGAAACACCATATATTTT.

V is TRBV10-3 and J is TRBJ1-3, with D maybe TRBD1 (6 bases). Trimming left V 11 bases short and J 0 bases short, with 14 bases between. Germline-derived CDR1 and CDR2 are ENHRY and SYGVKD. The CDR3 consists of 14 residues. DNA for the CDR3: TGTGCCGCCCGACAGGCCGCCTCTGGAAACACCATATATTTT. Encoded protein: CAARQAASGNTIYF.

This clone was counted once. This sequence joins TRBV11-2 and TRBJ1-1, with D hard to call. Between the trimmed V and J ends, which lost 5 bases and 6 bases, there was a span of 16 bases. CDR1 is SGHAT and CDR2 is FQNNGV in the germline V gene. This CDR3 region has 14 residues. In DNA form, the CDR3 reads TGTGCCAGCAGCGTCCAGGTTATGACCGCTGAAGCTTTCTTT. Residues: CASSVQVMTAEAFF.

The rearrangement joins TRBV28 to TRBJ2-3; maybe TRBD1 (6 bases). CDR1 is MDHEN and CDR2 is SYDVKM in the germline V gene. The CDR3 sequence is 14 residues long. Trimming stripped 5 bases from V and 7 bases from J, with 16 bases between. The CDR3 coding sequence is TGTGCCAGCAGTCAGGGGACCCCTCCCAATACGCAGTATTTT. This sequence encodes CASSQGTPPNTQYF.

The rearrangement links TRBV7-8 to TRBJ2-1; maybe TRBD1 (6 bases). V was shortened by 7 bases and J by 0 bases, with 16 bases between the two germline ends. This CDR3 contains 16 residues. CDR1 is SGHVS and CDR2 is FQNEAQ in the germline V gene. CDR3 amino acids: CASNPKTGSSYNEQFF. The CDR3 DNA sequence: TGTGCCAGCAACCCCAAGACAGGAAGCTCCTACAATGAGCAGTTCTTC.

DNA of the CDR3: TGTGCCAGCAGCCAAGACAGGGGTATGAAATCCCAGTACTTC. This sequence encodes CASSQDRGMKSQYF. The chain has TRBV3-1 (or the pseudogene TRBV3-2) and TRBJ2-5, with a tentative D call TRBD1 (6 bases). Trimming took 0 bases from V and 9 from J, leaving 14 bases between them. The germline V gene encodes CDR1 LGHDT and CDR2 YNNKEL (reference sequence). The CDR3 is made up of 14 amino acids.